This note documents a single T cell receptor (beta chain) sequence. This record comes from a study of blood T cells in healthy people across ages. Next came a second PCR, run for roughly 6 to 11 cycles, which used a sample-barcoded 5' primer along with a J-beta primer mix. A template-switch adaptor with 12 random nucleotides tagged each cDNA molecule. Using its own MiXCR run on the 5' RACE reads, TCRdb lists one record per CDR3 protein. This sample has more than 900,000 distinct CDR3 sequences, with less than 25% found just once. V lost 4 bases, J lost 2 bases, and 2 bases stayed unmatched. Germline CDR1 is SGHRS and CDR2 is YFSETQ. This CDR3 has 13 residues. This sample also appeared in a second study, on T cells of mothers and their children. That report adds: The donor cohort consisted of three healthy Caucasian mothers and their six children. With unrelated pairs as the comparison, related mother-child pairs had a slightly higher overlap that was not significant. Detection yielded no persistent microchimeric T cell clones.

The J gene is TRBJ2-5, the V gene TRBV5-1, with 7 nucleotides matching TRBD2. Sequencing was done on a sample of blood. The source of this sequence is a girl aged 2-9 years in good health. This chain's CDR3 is CASSRGDQETQYF. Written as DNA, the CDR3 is TGCGCCAGCAGCCGGGGGGATCAAGAGACCCAGTACTTC.